These 10 T cell receptor beta chains were sequenced from one sample in a study of identical twins. MiXCR was run by TCRdb on the 5' RACE reads, yielding one entry per CDR3 protein. The data hold about 890,000 distinct CDR3 sequences, with about 12% observed a single time. These sequences were also reported in another study, on yellow fever vaccine responses in identical twins.

Sequenced sample: PBMCs. These receptors originate from a woman aged 18-29 years in good health.

The V call is TRBV4-1, the J call TRBJ2-2; D uncertain. The V end was cut by 1 base, the J end by 11 bases, with 11 bases between. CDR1 is MGHRA and CDR2 is YSYEKL in the germline V gene. This CDR3 has 13 amino acids. CDR3: CASSQGRSDELFF. Here the CDR3 DNA reads TGCGCCAGCAGCCAAGGCCGTAGTGACGAGCTGTTTTTT.

The rearrangement links TRBV20-1 to TRBJ1-1; D possibly corresponds to TRBD1 (6 bases). This CDR3 comprises 12 residues. Germline lookup yields CDR1 DFQATT and CDR2 SNEGSKA (reference sequence). Trimming shortened V by 6 bases and J by 1 base, and 9 bases separated the two germline ends. The CDR3: CSANRENTEAFF. CDR3 nucleotides: TGCAGTGCAAACAGGGAGAACACTGAAGCTTTCTTT.

The chain recombines TRBV6-1 with TRBJ1-2; TRBD1 is a possible D gene (6 bases). Germline V gene sequence: CDR1 MNHNS, CDR2 SASEGT. This CDR3 is 14 amino acids long. V was clipped by 1 base and J by 5 bases, with 11 bases between them. The CDR3: CASSEGTGRYGYTF. CDR3 DNA sequence: TGTGCCAGCAGTGAAGGAACAGGGCGTTATGGCTACACCTTC.

This clonotype was seen a few times. The V gene is TRBV27, the J gene TRBJ2-2, with D tentatively TRBD1 (5 bases). The CDR3 has 14 amino acids. Germline loops: CDR1 MNHEY, CDR2 SMNVEV (reference sequence). With 9 bases removed from V and 7 bases from J, the gap between germline ends came to 18 bases. DNA for the CDR3: TGTGCCAGTTCCCCCAGGGTAGTAGTCGGGGAGCTGTTTTTT. Encoded protein: CASSPRVVVGELFF.

This clonotype was seen more than once but under ten times. The chain couples TRBV20-1 to TRBJ1-1; 7 bases are a match to TRBD1. Germline values: CDR1 DFQATT, CDR2 SNEGSKA (reference sequence). The CDR3 covers 17 residues. J gave up 0 bases and V 6 bases, and 16 bases lay outside the gene matches. The CDR3 loop is CSATNRDRYYMNTEAFF. CDR3 in DNA: TGCAGTGCCACCAACCGGGACAGATACTACATGAACACTGAAGCTTTCTTT.

This clonotype showed up just a few times. The V gene is TRBV4-2, the J gene TRBJ1-1; D might be TRBD1 (5 bases). This CDR3 region has 13 residues. Trimming cost V 2 bases and J 11 bases, with 15 bases left between them. Germline V CDR1 and CDR2: LGHNA, YNFKEQ. The CDR3 DNA reads TGTGCCAGCAGCCAACCTACCCTCCGGGGGGCTTTCTTT. Amino acid sequence: CASSQPTLRGAFF.

This clonotype was recorded at least ten times. J is TRBJ2-1 and V is TRBV20-1; 8 bases align to TRBD2. Germline V gives CDR1 DFQATT, CDR2 SNEGSKA (reference sequence). This CDR3 has 15 residues. V shed 1 base, J shed 2 bases, and the junction held 4 bases outside the gene matches. The CDR3 is CSARVSGRTYNEQFF. DNA of the CDR3: TGCAGTGCTAGAGTAAGCGGGAGAACCTACAATGAGCAGTTCTTC.

Only a few counts were recorded for this clonotype. CDR3 residues: CASSVQGAGTDTQYF. CDR3 sequence (DNA): TGTGCCAGCAGCGTACAGGGAGCTGGCACAGATACGCAGTATTTT. The chain joins TRBV11-2 to TRBJ2-3, with D perhaps matching TRBD1 (6 bases). Trimming stripped 5 bases from V and 1 base from J, with 13 bases between. Germline loops: CDR1 SGHAT, CDR2 FQNNGV. The CDR3 has 15 residues.

This clonotype was recorded a few times. The V call is TRBV5-6, the J call TRBJ2-7, with unresolved D. The CDR3 runs to 14 residues. Germline V gene sequence: CDR1 SGHDT, CDR2 YYEEEE. V was shortened by 0 bases and J by 1 base, with 8 bases between the two germline ends. CDR3 DNA: TGTGCCAGCAGCTTGGTCACCTCATCCTACGAGCAGTACGTC. This sequence encodes CASSLVTSSYEQYV.

This clonotype appeared a few times. This chain connects TRBV28 to TRBJ2-3; D remains ambiguous. V lost 9 bases to trimming and J lost 2 bases, with 18 bases between them. Germline V lookup: CDR1 MDHEN, CDR2 SYDVKM. There are 15 residues in the CDR3. The CDR3 nucleotides read TGTGCCAGACCCACCCCCCCGGGCCCCACAGATACGCAGTATTTT. Encoded protein: CARPTPPGPTDTQYF.